This entry describes one T cell receptor (beta chain). What it recognizes is unknown. The sample comes from a study of cytomegalovirus exposure and HLA in healthy donors. Study context: Around 78 million unique TCR sequences came from HLA-typed donors in an early release. Study results and limitations: Some highly shared sequence variants likely arose as a pipeline artifact. TCR beta chain V- and J-gene trimming was linked, in a later analysis, to a missense variant in DCLRE1C.

Trimming left V 0 bases short and J 0 bases short, with 11 bases between. CDR3 size: 16 residues. Germline V gene data show CDR1 as SQVTM and CDR2 as ANQGSEA. The PCR ran on 60 Vbeta and 13 Jbeta primers. Sequencing used immunoSEQ multiplex PCR; TCRdb keeps in-frame clones, though not all of them. The sample totals roughly 120,000 clones; its top ten clones hold about 2.5%. The rearrangement joins TRBV29-1 to TRBJ2-2; D gene uncertain. The clonotype originates from a man between 25 and 39 years old in good health and CMV-seronegative. Input material: PBMCs. CDR3 sequence reads: CSVEDLGHSNTGELFF. The CDR3 DNA follows: TGCAGCGTTGAAGATCTGGGCCATTCGAACACCGGGGAGCTGTTTTTT.